This TCR beta chain was obtained from a study of cytomegalovirus exposure and HLA in healthy donors. Comment on this clone: The antigen is not known.

Study results and limitations: TCR beta chain V- and J-gene trimming was linked, in a later analysis, to a missense variant in DCLRE1C.

Germline V lookup: CDR1 SEHNR, CDR2 FQNEAQ (reference sequence). V lost 1 base, J lost 0 bases, and 3 bases stayed unmatched. The CDR3 length is 15 residues. The PCR made use of 60 Vbeta and 13 Jbeta primers. Repertoires were generated with immunoSEQ multiplex PCR, while TCRdb's copy carries only in-frame clones and drops some. The sample includes 75,000 to 100,000 clones, more than 70% seen only once; the top ten take roughly 19%. This TCR came from a woman in her sixties in good health and CMV-seropositive. This chain connects TRBV7-9 to TRBJ2-7; 7 bases line up with TRBD1. The sample taken for sequencing was PBMCs. CDR3 loop: CASSLEQGTSYEQYF. The CDR3 bases are TGTGCCAGCAGCTTAGAACAGGGGACCTCCTACGAGCAGTACTTC.